These T cell receptor beta chains were read from a single sample in a study of cytomegalovirus exposure and HLA in healthy donors. Using immunoSEQ multiplex PCR, the repertoire was profiled, and TCRdb retains in-frame clones only, with some absent. This sample yields more than 110,000 clones, of which roughly 80% are seen a single time; around 4.1% belongs to the top ten. Source material: PBMCs. These receptors were taken from a man aged 35-49 years in good health and CMV-seropositive. Both conserved end residues are part of each CDR3. A D gene is named only where the DNA matches it firmly.

TRBJ1-5 | TRBV27 | TRBD1 | CASSLKASTGGVKISNQPQHF | TGTGCCAGCAGTTTAAAAGCGTCGACAGGGGGCGTAAAGATAAGCAATCAGCCCCAGCATTTT
TRBJ2-5 | TRBV7-9 | TRBD1 | CASSQKDRAGTQYF | TGTGCCAGCAGCCAAAAAGACAGGGCTGGGACCCAGTACTTC
TRBJ2-2 | TRBV2 | TRBD2 | CASSLVAGLNTGELFF | TGTGCCAGCAGCTTAGTAGCGGGGCTGAACACCGGGGAGCTGTTTTTT
TRBJ2-1 | TRBV6-6 | TRBD2 | CASSGGRVYNEQFF | TGTGCCAGCAGTGGCGGGAGGGTCTACAATGAGCAGTTCTTC
TRBJ2-5 | TRBV6-4 | - | CASSLRDFLHEQYF | TGTGCCAGCAGTCTCCGGGACTTCCTCCATGAGCAGTACTTC
TRBJ2-1 | TRBV5-4 | TRBD2 | CASSPPGLHYNEQFF | TGTGCCAGCAGCCCCCCGGGACTACACTACAATGAGCAGTTCTTC
TRBJ1-1 | TRBV19 | - | CASIDWGEAFF | TGTGCCAGTATCGACTGGGGAGAGGCTTTCTTT
TRBJ1-2 | TRBV7-9 | TRBD1 | CASSPRDRIHGYTF | TGTGCCAGCAGCCCCCGGGACAGGATTCATGGCTACACCTTC
TRBJ2-3 | TRBV9 | TRBD1 | CASSVLTGVTDTQYF | TGTGCCAGCAGCGTACTGACAGGGGTCACAGATACGCAGTATTTT
TRBJ2-7 | TRBV5-5 | - | CASSSKLEEQYF | TGTGCCAGCAGCTCCAAACTTGAGGAGCAGTACTTC
TRBJ1-4 | TRBV7-9 | TRBD1 | CASSPGTGEAEKLFF | TGTGCCAGCAGCCCCGGGACAGGGGAGGCTGAAAAACTGTTTTTT
TRBJ2-7 | TRBV5-4 | - | CASSPGRAGEQYF | TGTGCCAGCAGCCCGGGGAGAGCTGGCGAGCAGTACTTC
TRBJ2-5 | TRBV30 | - | CAWSPGVTQETQYF | TGTGCCTGGAGTCCGGGGGTGACCCAAGAGACCCAGTACTTC
TRBJ2-3 | TRBV29-1 | TRBD2 | CSCSSGTVDTQYF | TGCAGTTGCTCTAGCGGGACCGTAGATACGCAGTATTTT
TRBJ1-1 | TRBV6-5 | - | CASSYFDVEGTTEAFF | TGTGCCAGCAGTTACTTTGATGTTGAGGGCACCACTGAAGCTTTCTTT
TRBJ1-5 | TRBV30 | TRBD1 | CAWSRRDRDNQPQHF | TGTGCCTGGAGTCGCCGGGACAGGGACAATCAGCCCCAGCATTTT